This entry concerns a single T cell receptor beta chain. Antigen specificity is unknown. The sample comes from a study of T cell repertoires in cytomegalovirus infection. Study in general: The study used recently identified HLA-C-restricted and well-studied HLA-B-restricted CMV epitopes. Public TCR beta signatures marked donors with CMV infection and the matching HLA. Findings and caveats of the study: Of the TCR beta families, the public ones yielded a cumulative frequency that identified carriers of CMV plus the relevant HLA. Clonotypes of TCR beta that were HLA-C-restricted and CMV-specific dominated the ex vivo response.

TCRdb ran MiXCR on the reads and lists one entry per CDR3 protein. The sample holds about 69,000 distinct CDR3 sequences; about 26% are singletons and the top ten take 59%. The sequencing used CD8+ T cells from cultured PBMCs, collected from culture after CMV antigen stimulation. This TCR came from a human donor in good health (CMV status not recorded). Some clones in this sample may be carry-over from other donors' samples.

The CDR3 region is CSARDLRQGAGELFF. The CDR3 bases are TGCAGTGCTAGAGATCTCAGACAGGGTGCCGGGGAGCTGTTTTTT. V and J are TRBV20-1 and TRBJ2-2; 7 positions match TRBD1. V gave up 0 bases and J gave up 6 bases; unmatched junction bases: 7. The CDR3 runs to 15 residues. Germline V gene data show CDR1 as DFQATT and CDR2 as SNEGSKA (reference sequence).